This entry lists 17 T cell receptor beta chains sequenced from one sample in a study of T cells in localized non-small cell lung cancer. Assay: immunoSEQ multiplex PCR; the TCRdb copy retains only in-frame clones and omits some. The data show roughly 24,000 clones, 80% to 95% seen once. This specimen was peripheral blood, taken before any cancer treatment. Receptor source: a female donor aged 60 or older with stage II squamous cell lung carcinoma.

This sequence joins TRBV19 and TRBJ2-3, with 13 bases lining up with TRBD2. The J segment lost 5 bases and the V segment lost 4 bases, leaving 6 bases of the junction unmatched. Germline V lookup: CDR1 LNHDA, CDR2 SQIVND (reference sequence). The CDR3 is 16 amino acids. The CDR3 DNA reads as TGTGCCAGTAGTACCAGGACTAGCGGGGGCCTAGATACGCAGTATTTT. The encoded protein is CASSTRTSGGLDTQYF.

The genes are TRBV28 and TRBJ1-4; 9 bases match TRBD1. J lost 5 bases, V lost 6 bases, and 1 base had no gene match. The CDR3 consists of 13 residues. In germline, CDR1 is MDHEN, CDR2 SYDVKM. The CDR3 DNA follows: TGTGCCAGCAGGGACAGGGGAAATGAAAAACTGTTTTTT. Protein: CASRDRGNEKLFF.

The chain has TRBV6-5 and TRBJ1-2; no firm D call. CDR3 size: 12 residues. Trimming left V 0 bases short and J 4 bases short, with 3 bases between. Germline CDR1 reads MNHEY; CDR2 reads SVGAGI. CDR3 sequence reads: CASSYSGYGYTF. CDR3 coding DNA: TGTGCCAGCAGTTACTCGGGCTATGGCTACACCTTC.

The chain has TRBV6-5 and TRBJ2-6; D is unclear. CDR1 MNHEY and CDR2 SVGAGI come from the germline V gene. V was pared by 2 bases and J by 4 bases, with 9 bases between. This CDR3 has 15 amino acids. The CDR3 loop reads CASSYRPTGANVLTF. Here the CDR3 DNA reads TGTGCCAGCAGTTACCGTCCGACCGGGGCCAACGTCCTGACTTTC.

CDR3 in DNA: TGTGCCATTGAAAAACCGGGCCACTACGAGCAGTACTTC. Translated, it gives CAIEKPGHYEQYF. The V gene is TRBV2, the J gene TRBJ2-7; no firm D call. The CDR3 covers 13 residues. V lost 10 bases and J 3 bases, leaving 16 bases between the germline ends. Looked up from germline, CDR1 is SNHLY and CDR2 is FYNNEI.

The rearrangement joins TRBV7-2 to TRBJ1-2, with 8 nucleotides matching TRBD1. The CDR3 runs to 15 residues. CDR1 is SGHTA and CDR2 is FQGNSA in the germline V gene. Trimming at V came to 1 base and at J to 6 bases, leaving 7 bases not matched to a gene. This CDR3 reads CASSLGTGIEDGYTF. Here the CDR3 DNA reads TGTGCCAGCAGCTTAGGGACAGGGATAGAAGATGGCTACACCTTC.

This chain connects TRBV5-1 to TRBJ1-2; the match to TRBD1 covers 9 bases. Per germline, CDR1 SGHRS and CDR2 YFSETQ. Losses at the gene ends were 0 bases for V and 8 bases for J; bases not matched to a gene: 8. This CDR3 comprises 15 residues. The CDR3 is CASSLDGQGIRGYTF. CDR3 nucleotide sequence: TGCGCCAGCAGCTTGGACGGACAGGGGATAAGAGGCTACACCTTC.

The V gene is TRBV20-1, the J gene TRBJ2-7, with 9 bases matching TRBD1. V shed 5 bases, J shed 6 bases, and the junction held 2 bases outside the gene matches. Germline-derived CDR1 and CDR2 are DFQATT and SNEGSKA (reference sequence). The CDR3 sequence is 11 residues long. The CDR3 DNA sequence: TGCAGTGCTCCGACAGGGGGCGAGCAGTACTTC. Translating it yields CSAPTGGEQYF.

The chain uses TRBV4-2 and TRBJ2-1; no definite D call. V lost 0 bases and J lost 3, with 15 bases in between. This CDR3 has 17 residues. Germline CDR1 LGHNA, CDR2 YNFKEQ. The CDR3 reads CASSQDTSSGIYNEQFF. In DNA, the CDR3 is TGTGCCAGCAGCCAAGATACCTCTTCAGGAATCTACAATGAGCAGTTCTTC.

This chain uses TRBV5-1 with TRBJ2-1, with 9 bases fitting TRBD2. The CDR3 spans 16 residues. V was pared by 0 bases and J by 6 bases, with 7 bases of the junction left unmatched. Germline CDR1 reads SGHRS; CDR2 reads YFSETQ. CDR3 bases: TGCGCCAGCAGCTTGGCGGTTAGCGGGGGACTCAATGAGCAGTTCTTC. It encodes CASSLAVSGGLNEQFF.

This clone was seen only once. The chain has TRBV10-1 and TRBJ2-1; D might be TRBD1 (6 bases). The CDR3 consists of 13 residues. Germline assignment: CDR1 WNHNN and CDR2 SYGVQD (reference sequence). Trimming removed 4 bases at V and 4 bases at J, with 8 bases between. The CDR3 region is CASSVDSYNEQFF. CDR3 DNA sequence: TGCGCCAGCAGTGTGGACAGTTACAATGAGCAGTTCTTC.

The chain recombines TRBV5-6 with TRBJ2-4, with D uncertain. V was clipped by 6 bases and J by 0 bases, with 13 bases between them. The CDR3 length is 15 residues. Germline CDR1 is SGHDT and CDR2 is YYEEEE. The CDR3: CASTSGSLAKNIQYF. The CDR3 DNA reads as TGTGCCAGCACCTCGGGCTCTCTAGCCAAAAACATTCAGTACTTC.

The J gene is TRBJ1-1, the V gene TRBV5-6; 12 positions agree with TRBD1. Trimming removed 4 bases from V and 3 bases from J; junction bases left unmatched: 7. CDR1 is SGHDT and CDR2 is YYEEEE in the germline V gene. The CDR3 runs 16 residues. CDR3 sequence: CASSLPGQGADTEAFF. The CDR3 DNA sequence: TGTGCCAGCAGCCTACCGGGACAGGGGGCGGACACTGAAGCTTTCTTT.

V usage is TRBV4-2 and J usage is TRBJ2-7; D gene ambiguous. V shed 4 bases and J shed 9 bases, with 16 bases lying between them. Looked up from germline, CDR1 is LGHNA and CDR2 is YNFKEQ. The length of the CDR3 is 13 residues. CDR3 coding DNA: TGTGCCAGCAGCCCCCCCGCGTCCGGGTGGCAGTACTTC. As protein: CASSPPASGWQYF.

This chain joins TRBV4-1 and TRBJ2-7; perhaps TRBD2 as D (5 bases). Per the germline V gene, CDR1 is MGHRA and CDR2 is YSYEKL. Between the trimmed V and J ends, which lost 0 bases and 7 bases, there was a span of 13 bases. This CDR3 comprises 14 residues. The CDR3, as DNA: TGCGCCAGCAGCCAAGACCGGGGAGCTAAAGAGCAGTACTTC. Its protein product is CASSQDRGAKEQYF.

The V call is TRBV10-3, the J call TRBJ1-1, with D possibly matching TRBD1 (5 bases). Germline assignment: CDR1 ENHRY and CDR2 SYGVKD. This CDR3 contains 14 residues. Deletions cut 6 bases from V and 5 bases from J, with 16 bases between. The CDR3 DNA reads as TGTGCCATCAGGGCTTACGAGGGGCCTACTGAAGCTTTCTTT. The encoded protein is CAIRAYEGPTEAFF.

The J gene is TRBJ2-6, the V gene TRBV29-1, with D tentatively TRBD1 (5 bases). Germline CDR1 reads SQVTM; CDR2 reads ANQGSEA. Trimming pared 5 bases from V and 7 bases from J, leaving 12 bases between. The CDR3 runs 13 residues. CDR3 protein: CSVRQGIANVLTF. CDR3 DNA: TGCAGCGTTAGGCAGGGAATCGCCAACGTCCTGACTTTC.